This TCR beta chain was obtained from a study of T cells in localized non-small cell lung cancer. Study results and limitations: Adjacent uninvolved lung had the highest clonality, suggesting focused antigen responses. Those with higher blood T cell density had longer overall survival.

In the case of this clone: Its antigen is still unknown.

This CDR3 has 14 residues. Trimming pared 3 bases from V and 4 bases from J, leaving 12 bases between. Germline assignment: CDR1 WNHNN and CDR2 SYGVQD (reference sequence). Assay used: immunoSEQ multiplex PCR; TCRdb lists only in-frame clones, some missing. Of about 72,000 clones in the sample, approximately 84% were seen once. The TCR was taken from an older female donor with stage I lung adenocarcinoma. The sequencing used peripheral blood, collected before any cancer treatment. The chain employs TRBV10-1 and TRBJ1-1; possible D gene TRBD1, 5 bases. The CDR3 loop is CASSDMGGITEAFF. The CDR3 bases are TGCGCCAGCAGTGACATGGGGGGGATCACTGAAGCTTTCTTT.